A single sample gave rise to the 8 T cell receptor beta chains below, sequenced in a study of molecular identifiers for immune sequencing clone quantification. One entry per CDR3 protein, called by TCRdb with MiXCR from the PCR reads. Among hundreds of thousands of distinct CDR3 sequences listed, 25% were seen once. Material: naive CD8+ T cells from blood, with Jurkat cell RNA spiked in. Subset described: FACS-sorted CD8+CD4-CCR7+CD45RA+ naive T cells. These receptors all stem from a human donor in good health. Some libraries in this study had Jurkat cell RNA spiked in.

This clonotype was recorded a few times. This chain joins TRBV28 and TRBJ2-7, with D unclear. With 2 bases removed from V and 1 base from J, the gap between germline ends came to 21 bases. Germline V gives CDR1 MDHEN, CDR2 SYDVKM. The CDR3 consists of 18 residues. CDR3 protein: CASSLRTATQILSYEQYF. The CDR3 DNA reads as TGTGCCAGCAGTTTAAGGACGGCGACCCAGATTTTATCCTACGAGCAGTACTTC.

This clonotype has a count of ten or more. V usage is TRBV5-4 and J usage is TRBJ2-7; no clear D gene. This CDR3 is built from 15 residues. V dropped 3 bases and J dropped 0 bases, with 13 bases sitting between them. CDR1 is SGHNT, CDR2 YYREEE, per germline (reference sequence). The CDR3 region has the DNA TGTGCCAGCAGCTCCCCGGAAGACAACTCCTACGAGCAGTACTTC. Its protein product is CASSSPEDNSYEQYF. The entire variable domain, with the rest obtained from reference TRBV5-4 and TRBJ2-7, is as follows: ETGVTQSPTHLIKTRGQQVTLRCSSQSGHNTVSWYQQALGQGPQFIFQYYREEENGRGNFPPRFSGLQFPNYSSELNVNALELDDSALYLCASSSPEDNSYEQYFGPGTRLTVT.

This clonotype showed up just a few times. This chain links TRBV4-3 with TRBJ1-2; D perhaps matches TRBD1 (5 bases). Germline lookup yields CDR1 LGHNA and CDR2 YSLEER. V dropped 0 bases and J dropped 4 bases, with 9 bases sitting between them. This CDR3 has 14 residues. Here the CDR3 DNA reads TGCGCCAGCAGCCAAGAATGGCAGGGCTATGGCTACACCTTC. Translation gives CASSQEWQGYGYTF.

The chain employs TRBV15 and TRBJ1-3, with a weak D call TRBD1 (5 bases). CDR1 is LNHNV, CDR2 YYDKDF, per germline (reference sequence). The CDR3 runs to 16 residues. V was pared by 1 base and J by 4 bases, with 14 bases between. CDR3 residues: CATSRGTGRRGNTIYF. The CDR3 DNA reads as TGTGCCACCAGCAGAGGAACAGGTAGAAGAGGAAACACCATATATTTT.

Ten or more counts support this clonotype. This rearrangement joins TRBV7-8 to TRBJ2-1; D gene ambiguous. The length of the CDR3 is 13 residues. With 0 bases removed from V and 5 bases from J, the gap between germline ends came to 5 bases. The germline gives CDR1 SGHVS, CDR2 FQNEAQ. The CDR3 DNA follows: TGTGCCAGCAGCTTAGCCCCCAACAATGAGCAGTTCTTC. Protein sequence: CASSLAPNNEQFF.

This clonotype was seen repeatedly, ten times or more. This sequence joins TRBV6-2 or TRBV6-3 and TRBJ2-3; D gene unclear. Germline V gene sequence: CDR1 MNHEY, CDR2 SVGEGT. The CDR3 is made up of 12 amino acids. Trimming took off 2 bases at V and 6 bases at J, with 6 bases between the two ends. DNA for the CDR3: TGTGCCAGCAGTTACACCTACGATACGCAGTATTTT. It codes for CASSYTYDTQYF.

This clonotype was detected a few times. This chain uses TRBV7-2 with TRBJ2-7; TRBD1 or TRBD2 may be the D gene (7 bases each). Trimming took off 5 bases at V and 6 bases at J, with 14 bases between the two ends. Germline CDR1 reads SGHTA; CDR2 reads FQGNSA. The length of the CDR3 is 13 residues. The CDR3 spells CASSPGGGAEQYF. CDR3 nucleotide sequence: TGTGCCAGCAGCCCAGGGGGGGGAGCCGAGCAGTACTTC.

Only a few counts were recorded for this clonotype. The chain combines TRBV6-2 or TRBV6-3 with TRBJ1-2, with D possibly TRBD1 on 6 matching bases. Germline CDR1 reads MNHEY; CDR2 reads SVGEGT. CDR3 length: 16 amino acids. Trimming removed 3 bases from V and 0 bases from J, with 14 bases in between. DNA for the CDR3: TGTGCCAGCAGTTATTCCCTTCGGGACACTAACTATGGCTACACCTTC. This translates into CASSYSLRDTNYGYTF.